The present TCR beta chain was sequenced within a study of cytomegalovirus exposure and HLA in healthy donors. Amplification used 60 Vbeta primers and 13 Jbeta primers. TCRdb's table, derived via immunoSEQ multiplex PCR, lists solely in-frame clones and lacks some. The repertoire holds around 100,000 clones, approximately 66% seen once, with approximately 11% in the top ten. Study-wide findings and caveats: In presence/absence analyses, roughly uniform sequencing depth across donors was assumed.

This clone is a singleton in its sample. Its antigen is unknown. CDR3 size: 12 residues. Germline V CDR1 and CDR2: SNHLY, FYNNEI. The germline V and J ends were trimmed by 9 bases and 0 bases, with 8 bases remaining between them. The gene calls are TRBV2 and TRBJ2-5; D call uncertain. The sequenced sample consisted of PBMCs. This clonotype originated in a man in his forties in good health and CMV-seropositive. The DNA for the CDR3 is TGTGCCAGTCGCCTAAACCAAGAGACCCAGTACTTC. Encoded protein: CASRLNQETQYF.